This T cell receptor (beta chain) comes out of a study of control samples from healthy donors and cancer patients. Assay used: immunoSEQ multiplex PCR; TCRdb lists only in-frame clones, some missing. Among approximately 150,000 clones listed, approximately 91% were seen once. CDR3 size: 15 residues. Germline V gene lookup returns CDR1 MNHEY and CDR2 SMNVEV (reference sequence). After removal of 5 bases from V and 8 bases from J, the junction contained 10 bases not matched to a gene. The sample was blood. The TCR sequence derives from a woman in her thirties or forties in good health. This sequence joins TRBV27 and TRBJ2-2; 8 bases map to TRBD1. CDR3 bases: TGTGCCAGCAGTACCATACGACAGGGGAAGGGGGAGCTGTTTTTT. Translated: CASSTIRQGKGELFF.